The T cell receptor beta chain described here comes from a study of blood T cells in healthy people across ages (dated by TCRdb to between 2014 and 2017). Notes on the research overall: In model experiments, roughly one uniquely barcoded TCR beta cDNA molecule per two T cells was captured by template switching. Donors of different ages were randomly distributed across sequencing lanes to avoid experimental bias. For two donors (one aged 18 to 30 and one aged 80 or older), the study analyzed two additional independent replicas of 1 million unique cDNA reads from the same blood draw. To track age-related changes in TCR beta repertoire diversity, the study relied on deep sequencing normalized with unique cDNA molecular identifiers. Four age groups were formed from the donors: young (average roughly 15 years), middle-aged (just under 40), aged (approximately 60) and long-lived (less than 85). Paper-wide results and their limitations: Estimates of total diversity from one million sequenced T cells were regarded as lower bounds and underestimates. The CMV infection status of donors was not known, potentially confounding age-related changes in expanded clonotypes. There was a strong correlation between observed TCR beta diversity and the percentage of naive T cells measured by flow cytometry. Bulk unsorted PBMC profiling prevented conclusive comparison of naive and antigen-experienced compartments. The long-lived group showed more naive CD4+ T cells, fewer expanded clones and increased TCR diversity than the aged group, suggesting age selection. Observed TCR beta diversity per million T cells fell roughly linearly with age, and a significant reduction was already apparent by age roughly 40.

Regarding this clonotype: Its recognized antigen is unknown. One end of the junction is discordant with germline, which a read error may explain.

The receptor library was made with 5' RACE. TCRdb lists the instrument as Illumina HiSeq 2500. A second PCR of roughly 7 to 11 cycles was performed with a sample-barcoded 5' primer and a J-beta primer mix. A unique molecular identifier was introduced onto each TCR beta cDNA molecule by a template-switch 5' adaptor carrying 12 random nucleotides. At least 3 million CDR3-containing paired-end reads were obtained from each sample. First-strand cDNA synthesis was performed from all RNA using the Mint cDNA synthesis kit, with priming by a TRBC-specific oligonucleotide. All cDNA was treated with uracil-DNA glycosylase and then went through a first 18-cycle PCR with the universal primers M1SS and BC2_uni_R. The published analysis was carried out like this. For normalization, 1 million high-quality reads, each with a distinct molecular identifier, were randomly selected from each sample. Instead of being binned into consensus sequences, reads that shared molecular identifiers were thrown out. MiTCR, with a Q25 quality threshold and the strictest error-elimination algorithm, was used for CDR3 identification, clonotype clustering and error correction. A nonparametric unseen species model with Euler transformation was used to estimate a lower bound on total TCR beta diversity. TCRdb cleaned the public reads at Q25 with fastp, built clones with MiXCR and kept in-frame beta chains. One record per CDR3 amino acid sequence lists the most common genes and DNA. These V and J calls originate from TCRdb's pipeline instead of the authors' own analysis. This sample has 700,000 to 1,000,000 distinct CDR3 sequences in its table, and 40% to 50% of those were observed once. The leading ten clones occupy nearly 20% of the sample.

The germline V gene sets CDR1 to SGDLS and CDR2 to YYNGEE. Including the terminal cysteine and phenylalanine, the CDR3 comprises 16 residues. The entry retains the CDR3 DNA only, 48 bases that are in frame from base 1. The donors were roughly 38 Caucasian individuals from Russia, aged roughly 6 to 90 years, who were systemically healthy. Each donor gave about 9.7 milliliters of peripheral blood, drawn into EDTA-treated Vacutainer tubes. Ficoll-Paque density-gradient centrifugation was used to isolate PBMCs, with at least 7 million obtained per sample. Trizol reagent was used to extract total RNA from the PBMCs, yielding at least 6 micrograms per sample. For every donor, flow cytometry on a PBMC aliquot measured the percentage of naive CD45RAhigh/CD27high T cells.

The chain employs TRBV9 and TRBJ2-1; TRBD2 matches 13 bases in the middle. Material for sequencing was blood. The TCR was taken from a man aged 55-75 years in good health. The CDR3 region: CVSSGQGLAGRDEQFF. The sequenced DNA is TGTGTCAGCAGCGGTCAGGGACTAGCGGGGAGGGATGAGCAGTTCTTC.